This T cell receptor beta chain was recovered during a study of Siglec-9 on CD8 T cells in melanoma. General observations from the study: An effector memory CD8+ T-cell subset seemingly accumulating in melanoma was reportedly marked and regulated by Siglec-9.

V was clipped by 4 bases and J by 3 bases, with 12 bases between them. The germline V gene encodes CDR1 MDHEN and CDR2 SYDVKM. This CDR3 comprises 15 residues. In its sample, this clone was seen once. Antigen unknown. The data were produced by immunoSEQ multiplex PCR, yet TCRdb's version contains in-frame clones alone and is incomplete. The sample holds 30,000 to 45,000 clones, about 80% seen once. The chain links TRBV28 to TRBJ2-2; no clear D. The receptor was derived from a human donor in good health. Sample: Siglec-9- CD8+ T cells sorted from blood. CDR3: CASSSLNSHTGELFF. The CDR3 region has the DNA TGTGCCAGCAGTTCTCTCAATTCACACACCGGGGAGCTGTTTTTT.